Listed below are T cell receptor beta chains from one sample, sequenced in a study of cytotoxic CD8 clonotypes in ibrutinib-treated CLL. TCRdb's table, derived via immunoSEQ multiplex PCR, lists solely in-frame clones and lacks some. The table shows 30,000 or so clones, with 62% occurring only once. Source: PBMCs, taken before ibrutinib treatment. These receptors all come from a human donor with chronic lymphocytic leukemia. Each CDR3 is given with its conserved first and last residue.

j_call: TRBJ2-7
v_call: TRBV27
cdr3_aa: CASSQPGHYEQYF

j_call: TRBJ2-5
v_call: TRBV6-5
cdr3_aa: CASSYSLMVSETQYF

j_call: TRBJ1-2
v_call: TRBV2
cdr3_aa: CASSDYRVDGYTF

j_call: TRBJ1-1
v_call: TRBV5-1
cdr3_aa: CASSLGQGALFTEAFF

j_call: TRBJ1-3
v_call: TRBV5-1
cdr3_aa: CASSPGDPFSGNTIYF

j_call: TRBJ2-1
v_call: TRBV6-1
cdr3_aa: CASSVSIDSINEQFF

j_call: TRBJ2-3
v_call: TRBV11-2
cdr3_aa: CASSAVGGLAGGDTQYF

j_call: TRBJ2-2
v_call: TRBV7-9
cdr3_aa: CASSLEGRAGELFF

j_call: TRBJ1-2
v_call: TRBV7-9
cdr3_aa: CASSLAPGTEDYGYTF

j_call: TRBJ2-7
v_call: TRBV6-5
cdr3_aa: CASRGGTGREQYF

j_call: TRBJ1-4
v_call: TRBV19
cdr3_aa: CASSSTGVEKLFF

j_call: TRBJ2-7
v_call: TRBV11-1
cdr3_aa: CASSWDGPPHYEQYF

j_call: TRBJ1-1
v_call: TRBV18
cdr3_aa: CASSPLRGRAAKGTEAFF

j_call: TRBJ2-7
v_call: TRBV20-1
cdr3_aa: CSARSYEQYF

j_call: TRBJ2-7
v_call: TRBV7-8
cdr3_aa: CASRLGRDRNDEQYF

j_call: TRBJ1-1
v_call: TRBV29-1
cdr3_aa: CSASKGGNTEAFF

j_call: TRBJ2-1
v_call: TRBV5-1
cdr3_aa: CASSLSAGGIYNEQFF

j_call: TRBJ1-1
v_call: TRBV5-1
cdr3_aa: CASSLTGEAPEAFF

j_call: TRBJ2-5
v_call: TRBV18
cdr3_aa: CASSLGNSIQETQYF

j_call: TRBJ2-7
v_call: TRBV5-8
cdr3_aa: CASSRAGAEQYF

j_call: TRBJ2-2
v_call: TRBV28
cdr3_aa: CASSFSQFNTGELFF

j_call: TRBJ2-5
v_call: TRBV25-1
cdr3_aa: CASSDWAETQYF

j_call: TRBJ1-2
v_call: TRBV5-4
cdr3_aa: CASSPFPDQNYGYTF

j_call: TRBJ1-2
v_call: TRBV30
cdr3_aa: CAWSPGGAGGYTF

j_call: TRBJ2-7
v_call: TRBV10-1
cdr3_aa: CASSPGPSYEQYF

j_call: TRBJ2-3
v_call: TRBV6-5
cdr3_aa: CASRGVTSTDTQYF

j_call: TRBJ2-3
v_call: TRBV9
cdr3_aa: CASSVAGGLDTQYF

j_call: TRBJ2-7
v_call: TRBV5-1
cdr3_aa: CASSLHRYEQYF

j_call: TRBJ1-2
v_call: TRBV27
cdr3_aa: CASSSTRYRGLDGYTF

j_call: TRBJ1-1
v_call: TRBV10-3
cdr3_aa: CAISETRQGLVGNEAFF

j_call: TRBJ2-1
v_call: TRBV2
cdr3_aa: CASSEARGTGGGEQFF

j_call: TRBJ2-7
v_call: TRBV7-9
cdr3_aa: CASSHYDSLVPYEQYF

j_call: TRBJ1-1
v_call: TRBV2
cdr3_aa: CASHRWELNTEAFF

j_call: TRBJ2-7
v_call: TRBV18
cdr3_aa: CASSPPAGQGAYEQYF

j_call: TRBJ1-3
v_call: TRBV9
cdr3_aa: CASSVGYQGSGNTIYF

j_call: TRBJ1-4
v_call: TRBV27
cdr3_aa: CASSRKGGFNEKLFF

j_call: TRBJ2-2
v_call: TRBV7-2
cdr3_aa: CASSPRSAGELFF

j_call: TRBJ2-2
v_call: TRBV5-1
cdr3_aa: CASSLTQAGELFF

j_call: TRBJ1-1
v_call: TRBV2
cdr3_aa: CASSEAAGSTEAFF

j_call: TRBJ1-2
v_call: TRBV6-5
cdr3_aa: CASSSGADYGYTF

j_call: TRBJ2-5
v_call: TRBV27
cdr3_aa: CASSLSPSGTQYF

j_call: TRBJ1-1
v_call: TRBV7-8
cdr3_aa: CASSPPEVWTEAFF

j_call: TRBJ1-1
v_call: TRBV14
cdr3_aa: CASSQGFYTEAFF

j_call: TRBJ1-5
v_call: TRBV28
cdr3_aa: CASGATYQPQHF

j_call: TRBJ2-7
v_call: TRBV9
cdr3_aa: CASSPAGTAYEQYF

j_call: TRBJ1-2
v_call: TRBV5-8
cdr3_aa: CASSRDKTPWYGYTF

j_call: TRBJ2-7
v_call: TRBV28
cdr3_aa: CASSTQGGIVSYEQYF

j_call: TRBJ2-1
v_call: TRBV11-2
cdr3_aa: CASSLRETSGRAGEQFF

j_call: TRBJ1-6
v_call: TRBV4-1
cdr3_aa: CASSLESYNSPLHF

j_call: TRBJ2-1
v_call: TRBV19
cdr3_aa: CASTTYAGLTGDEQFF

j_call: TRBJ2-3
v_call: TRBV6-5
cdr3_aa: CASAGMATDTQYF

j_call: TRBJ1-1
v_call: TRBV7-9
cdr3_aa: CASSSGTGAGTEAFF

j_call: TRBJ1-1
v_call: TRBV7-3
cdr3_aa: CASSRTMNTEAFF

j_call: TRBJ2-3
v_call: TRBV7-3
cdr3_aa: CASSLTKGDTQYF

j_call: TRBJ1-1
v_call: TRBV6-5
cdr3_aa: CASRRRVAGWAEAFF

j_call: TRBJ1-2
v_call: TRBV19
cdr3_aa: CASTSVPYNAYGYTF

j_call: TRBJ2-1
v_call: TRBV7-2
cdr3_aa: CASSLLGYNEQFF

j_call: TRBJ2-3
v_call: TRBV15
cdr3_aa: CATSRVGTTDTQYF

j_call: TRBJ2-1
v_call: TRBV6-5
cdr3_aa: CASRGTSGGNEQFF